Listed below are T cell receptor beta chains from one sample, sequenced in a study of T-cell memory formation after mild COVID-19. MiXCR, applied by TCRdb to the 5' RACE reads, yields one record per CDR3 protein. The sample carries 150,000 to 200,000 distinct CDR3 sequences, about 14% recorded once. The specimen was PBMCs or a T cell subset sorted from them (not recorded which). Receptors originate from an adult woman who had mild COVID-19 (a few samples of this study predate the infection). Cell type and time point are not known. Both conserved end residues are part of each CDR3. A D gene is named only where the DNA matches it firmly. Clone size is stated in some rows and not others, as once, few, many or a class when expanded.

J	V	D	size	DNA	CDR3
TRBJ1-1	TRBV30	.	.	TGTGCAATAGGATGGGGGAAGAACACTGAAGCTTTCTTT	CAIGWGKNTEAFF
TRBJ2-3	TRBV9	.	few	TGTGCCAGCAGTAACCTTGACGGGAGTGGGACAGATACGCAGTATTTT	CASSNLDGSGTDTQYF
TRBJ1-1	TRBV28	TRBD1	few	TGTGCCAGCAGTTTACGTGGGACAGGGTGGAACACTGAAGCTTTCTTT	CASSLRGTGWNTEAFF
TRBJ1-5	TRBV14	.	.	TGTGCCAGCAGCCAAGCCACGGGCGGGGAGAATTATCAGCCCCAGCATTTT	CASSQATGGENYQPQHF
TRBJ1-1	TRBV4-3	.	.	TGCGCCAGCAGCCAAGATGTTTGGGTTACTGAAGCTTTCTTT	CASSQDVWVTEAFF
TRBJ1-6	TRBV6-6	.	.	TGTGCCAGCAGTCTAACGGCAGGGCAAGCCTATAATTCACCCCTCCACTTT	CASSLTAGQAYNSPLHF
TRBJ2-5	TRBV29-1	.	.	TGCAGCGCGCAGGACCCAGGAGAGACCCAGTACTTC	CSAQDPGETQYF
TRBJ2-7	TRBV27	TRBD2	few	TGTGCCAGCAGAAGGACTAGCGGGAGGGACGAGCAGTACTTC	CASRRTSGRDEQYF
TRBJ2-1	TRBV4-2	.	few	TGTGCCAGCAGCCAAGAGCCTTCGGGACCCTCCTACAATGAGCAGTTCTTC	CASSQEPSGPSYNEQFF
TRBJ2-7	TRBV5-6	TRBD2	.	TGTGCCAGCAGCTTGGGTTTAGCGGGAGGGCCTTACGAGCAGTACTTC	CASSLGLAGGPYEQYF
TRBJ2-2	TRBV7-6	TRBD2	many	TGTGCCAGCAGCTTAAATTCCGGGGGGGCCGGGGAGCTGTTTTTT	CASSLNSGGAGELFF
TRBJ2-7	TRBV29-1	TRBD1	few	TGCAGCGTTGAATGGGACAGCAACCCCTACGAGCAGTACTTC	CSVEWDSNPYEQYF
TRBJ2-1	TRBV20-1	TRBD1	few	TGCAGTGCTAGAGATGGGACAGGTGTCTACAATGAGCAGTTCTTC	CSARDGTGVYNEQFF
TRBJ2-5	TRBV24-1	.	.	TGTGCCACCAGTGATACTAGAAGCCAAGAGACCCAGTACTTC	CATSDTRSQETQYF
TRBJ1-5	TRBV7-6	.	.	TGTGCCAGCAGCTTAAGGAGCGGGCAGCCTAATCAGCCCCAGCATTTT	CASSLRSGQPNQPQHF
TRBJ2-1	TRBV5-4	.	.	TGTGCCAGCAGCTTGGTGGGGGGCAATGAGCAGTTCTTC	CASSLVGGNEQFF
TRBJ2-1	TRBV12-3/TRBV12-4	TRBD2	.	TGTGCCAGTGGACTAGCGGGGGGAATCACGCACAATGAGCAGTTCTTC	CASGLAGGITHNEQFF
TRBJ2-7	TRBV4-2	TRBD1	many	TGTGCCAGCAGCCACTCCCCTGGGACAGGAGCCCTCTACGAGCAGTACTTC	CASSHSPGTGALYEQYF
TRBJ2-1	TRBV3-1	TRBD2	few	TGTGCCAGCAGCCCGCGACTAGCGGACAATGAGCAGTTCTTC	CASSPRLADNEQFF
TRBJ1-2	TRBV27	.	few	TGTGCCAGCAGCCCGGGGGGGTTTAAGAATGGCTACACCTTC	CASSPGGFKNGYTF
TRBJ2-3	TRBV28	.	.	TGTGCCAGCAGTTTACCCTATGGCGGGGATGGTCCCACAGATACGCAGTATTTT	CASSLPYGGDGPTDTQYF
TRBJ1-1	TRBV20-1	.	.	TGCAGTGCTAGTTTTTCCGGGAACACTGAAGCTTTCTTT	CSASFSGNTEAFF
TRBJ1-5	TRBV19	.	.	TGTGCCAGTAGTATACAGGCGGACAATCAGCCCCAGCATTTT	CASSIQADNQPQHF
TRBJ2-5	TRBV15	TRBD2	.	TGTGCCACCAGCGGCCGAGCGGGGGGCGGAGAGACCCAGTACTTC	CATSGRAGGGETQYF
TRBJ1-1	TRBV11-2	.	few	TGTGCCAGCACCCTAGGGGCAGGGGTCACTGAAGCTTTCTTT	CASTLGAGVTEAFF
TRBJ2-1	TRBV2	.	few	TGTGCCAGCAGTGAACAAGGCGATGAGCAGTTCTTC	CASSEQGDEQFF
TRBJ2-1	TRBV15	.	.	TGTGCCACCAGCAGAAGACAGGCGAGCTCCTACAATGAGCAGTTCTTC	CATSRRQASSYNEQFF
TRBJ2-7	TRBV29-1	TRBD2	few	TGCAGCGTTGGGACTAGCGGGAACTTTATTGGCGAGCAGTACTTC	CSVGTSGNFIGEQYF
TRBJ1-1	TRBV2	.	few	TGTGCCAACCACCTTGGGGACGAGGGGCGGTTGAACACTGAAGCTTTCTTT	CANHLGDEGRLNTEAFF
TRBJ2-7	TRBV5-1	TRBD1	.	TGCGCCAGCAGCTTCCGGGACAGGGTCCACGAGCAGTACTTC	CASSFRDRVHEQYF
TRBJ2-3	TRBV6-1	TRBD2	.	TGTGCCAGCAGTACCGGGACTAGCGGACACACAGATACGCAGTATTTT	CASSTGTSGHTDTQYF
TRBJ2-7	TRBV3-1	TRBD1	.	TGTGCCAGCAGCCTTTCCAGGGGGCGCGGCAACGAGCAGTACTTC	CASSLSRGRGNEQYF
TRBJ2-5	TRBV5-1	.	.	TGCGCCAGCAGCTCAACTAGCACCGAAGAGACCCAGTACTTC	CASSSTSTEETQYF
TRBJ2-4	TRBV5-1	.	.	TGCGCCAGCAGCTTGCGGACAAAAAACATTCAGTACTTC	CASSLRTKNIQYF
TRBJ1-2	TRBV6-5	TRBD1	.	TGTGCCAGCAGCCGGGACAGGATTTATGGCTACACCTTC	CASSRDRIYGYTF
TRBJ1-5	TRBV7-8	.	few	TGTGCCAGCAGCTTAGAGTTCGGCCGTTCCAATCAGCCCCAGCATTTT	CASSLEFGRSNQPQHF
TRBJ2-3	TRBV10-3	TRBD1	few	TGTGCCATCAGTGAGTCGAACCAGGGGGCTTTGGCAGATACGCAGTATTTT	CAISESNQGALADTQYF
TRBJ2-1	TRBV25-1	.	many	TGTGCCAGCAGTGCCCGGGCCCAGGGTAACAATGAGCAGTTCTTC	CASSARAQGNNEQFF
TRBJ2-5	TRBV23-1	.	.	TGCGCCAGCAAAGAGACCCAGTACTTC	CASKETQYF
TRBJ2-3	TRBV7-2	.	.	TGTGCCAGCAGACATGGGGGTAGCACAGATACGCAGTATTTT	CASRHGGSTDTQYF
TRBJ1-4	TRBV7-9	.	.	TGTGCCAGCAGCTTTGGGGAAGCAACTAATGAAAAACTGTTTTTT	CASSFGEATNEKLFF
TRBJ1-5	TRBV7-6	.	.	TGTGCCAGCAGCTCCCTAGCAGGGGACAATCAGCCCCAGCATTTT	CASSSLAGDNQPQHF
TRBJ2-7	TRBV20-1	TRBD1	few	TGCAGTGCTAGAGATCGGGCTCGGACAGGGGATTTGTACGAGCAGTACTTC	CSARDRARTGDLYEQYF
TRBJ1-1	TRBV10-3	TRBD1	few	TGTGCCATCAGTGAGTCGAAGGGGGCGGACACTGAAGCTTTCTTT	CAISESKGADTEAFF
TRBJ2-2	TRBV29-1	.	many	TGCAGCGTCAAGAACACCGGGGAGCTGTTTTTT	CSVKNTGELFF
TRBJ2-7	TRBV12-3/TRBV12-4	.	.	TGTGCCAGCACGGGGCGGACAAGGGGTACCTACGAGCAGTACTTC	CASTGRTRGTYEQYF
TRBJ1-5	TRBV12-3/TRBV12-4	.	few	TGTGCCAGCAGCCCCGGTCTCCCTGATCAGCCCCAGCATTTT	CASSPGLPDQPQHF
TRBJ2-2	TRBV11-2	TRBD2	.	TGTGCCAGCAGCTCGGGACTAGCGGGGGGGACCGGGGAGCTGTTTTTT	CASSSGLAGGTGELFF
TRBJ2-3	TRBV6-5	TRBD2	few	TGTGCCAGCAGCCGCCGACTAGCGGGGTCCACAGATACGCAGTATTTT	CASSRRLAGSTDTQYF
TRBJ1-1	TRBV4-1	TRBD1	few	TGCGCCAGCAGCCTCGGGACAGGAGGGATGAACACTGAAGCTTTCTTT	CASSLGTGGMNTEAFF
TRBJ2-6	TRBV20-1	.	.	TGCAGTGCCATTTCGGGGAGCACTGGGGCCAACGTCCTGACTTTC	CSAISGSTGANVLTF
TRBJ2-4	TRBV6-5	.	few	TGTGCCAGCAAGCTGGGACAATGGGACATTCAGTACTTC	CASKLGQWDIQYF
TRBJ2-1	TRBV14	.	many	TGTGCCAGCAGCCAAGTTCGAACTCTAGTAAATGAGCAGTTCTTC	CASSQVRTLVNEQFF
TRBJ1-5	TRBV4-1	.	.	TGCGCCAGCAGCCAAGATGTACTTACGCCAGGGCCTTATCAGCCCCAGCATTTT	CASSQDVLTPGPYQPQHF
TRBJ2-3	TRBV5-1	.	many	TGCGCCAGCAGCTTGACCACAGATACGCAGTATTTT	CASSLTTDTQYF
TRBJ2-1	TRBV4-3	TRBD2	.	TGCGCCAGCAGCCGTCTTGAGCGGGGTAATGAGCAGTTCTTC	CASSRLERGNEQFF
TRBJ2-3	TRBV5-1	.	.	TGCGCCAGCACCCTGGTTGCAGGGTCCACAGATACGCAGTATTTT	CASTLVAGSTDTQYF